The 2 T cell receptor beta chains reported below all come from one sample, sequenced in a study of T cells in Graves' hyperthyroidism and ophthalmopathy. Amplification yielded TCR beta CDR3 regions, with RNA transcripts as the source. HTBI primers were used for first-round RT-PCR of the TCR CDR3. TCRdb analysed the multiplex PCR reads with MiXCR anew, one entry per CDR3 protein. Found here are about 480,000 distinct CDR3 sequences, around an eighth of them singletons; the top ten hold roughly 17%. The sample was blood. Receptors were obtained from a woman aged 18 to 35 with Graves' hyperthyroidism.

The table lists this clonotype with a few counts. V is TRBV6-1 and J is TRBJ2-1; D is ambiguous. Trimming took off 7 bases at V and 0 bases at J, with 7 bases between the two ends. CDR1 is MNHNS, CDR2 SASEGT, per germline. The CDR3 is 13 residues long. Written as DNA, the CDR3 is TGTGCCAGCAACGCGGACTCCTACAATGAGCAGTTCTTC. Translation: CASNADSYNEQFF.

This clonotype was seen ten or more times. This chain connects TRBV7-3 to TRBJ2-6, with TRBD1 identical over 9 bases. Germline values: CDR1 SGHTA, CDR2 FQGTGA. The ends lost 2 bases at V and 0 bases at J; junction bases unmatched: 5. This CDR3 contains 18 residues. CDR3: CASSLEGTGLSGANVLTF. Here the CDR3 DNA reads TGTGCCAGCAGCTTAGAAGGGACAGGGCTCTCTGGGGCCAACGTCCTGACTTTC.